A single sample gave rise to the 11 T cell receptor beta chains below, sequenced in a study of CD8+CD57+ T cells in acquired aplastic anemia (dated by TCRdb to 2016 to 2019). The patients picked for sequencing were ones in whom flow cytometry had shown an expansion of CD8+CD57+ cells. Sequencing relied on an Illumina HiSeq 2000. TCR beta VDJ combination and CDR3 sequence profiling used genomic DNA as the template. The raw public reads went through TCRdb reprocessing: fastp at Q25, MiXCR clone calling, in-frame beta chains kept. Merged by CDR3 protein, the rows form single entries marked with the most common genes and DNA. This sample is represented by roughly 200,000 distinct CDR3 sequences; 55% to 65% of them were singletons. The top ten constitute about 60% of the sample. Sequencing was carried out using sorted CD4+, CD8+, or CD8+CD57+ T cells (not recorded which) from PBMCs. The receptors here all came from a human donor with aplastic anemia.

The rearrangement links TRBV5-5 to TRBJ1-1; D might be TRBD1 (6 bases). Germline assignment: CDR1 SGHKS and CDR2 YYEKEE (reference sequence). V lost 4 bases and J 7 bases, leaving 11 bases between the germline ends. The CDR3 totals 12 residues. CDR3 in DNA: TGTGCCAGCAGCCAAGAGGACAGTGAAGCTTTCTTT. Amino acid sequence: CASSQEDSEAFF. The full variable domain, with the rest looked up from reference TRBV5-5 and TRBJ1-1, is DAGVTQSPTHLIKTRGQQVTLRCSPISGHKSVSWYQQVLGQGPQFIFQYYEKEERGRGNFPDRFSARQFPNYSSELNVNALLLGDSALYLCASSQEDSEAFFGQGTRLTVV.

The chain joins TRBV4-1 to TRBJ2-7; TRBD1 might be the D (5 bases). CDR1 is MGHRA and CDR2 is YSYEKL in the germline V gene. The CDR3 is 15 amino acids. The V and J ends lost 1 base and 5 bases respectively, with 15 bases between them. The CDR3 reads CASSQGVGRADEQYF. The CDR3 DNA is TGCGCCAGCAGCCAAGGGGTGGGCAGGGCGGACGAGCAGTACTTC.

This rearrangement joins TRBV9 to TRBJ1-6; D possibly corresponds to TRBD1 (6 bases). V lost 0 bases, J lost 14 bases, and 12 bases lay in between. CDR1 is SGDLS and CDR2 is YYNGEE in the germline V gene. CDR3 size: 13 residues. The CDR3 is CASSVVQGVALHF. CDR3 in DNA: TGTGCCAGCAGCGTAGTACAGGGTGTAGCCCTCCACTTT.

The chain is built from TRBV4-1 and TRBJ2-1; 8 positions agree with TRBD2. Germline lookup yields CDR1 MGHRA and CDR2 YSYEKL. The trim removed 1 base at V and 4 bases at J, leaving 3 bases unmatched. The CDR3 totals 15 residues. The DNA for the CDR3 is TGCGCCAGCAGCCAAGTGGCGGGGGGTTACAATGAGCAGTTCTTC. The encoded protein is CASSQVAGGYNEQFF.

This clonotype appeared a single time. The chain combines TRBV7-6 with TRBJ2-7, with 9 bases lining up with TRBD1. Germline values: CDR1 SGHVS, CDR2 FNYEAQ. The CDR3 consists of 16 residues. Trimming cost V 6 bases and J 4 bases; bases outside gene matches: 13. The CDR3 region is CASSLLGGQGGYEQYF. The CDR3 nucleotides read TGTGCCAGCAGTCTTTTGGGGGGACAGGGAGGGTACGAGCAGTACTTC.

The chain carries TRBV6-1 and TRBJ2-3; the D gene is possibly TRBD1 (5 bases). This CDR3 has 15 residues. Trimming took 6 bases from V and 2 from J, leaving 15 bases between them. Germline assignment: CDR1 MNHNS and CDR2 SASEGT. DNA for the CDR3: TGTGCCAGCAGGGACAACTCTGGGGCCACAGATACGCAGTATTTT. This translates into CASRDNSGATDTQYF.

The chain links TRBV19 to TRBJ2-3, with TRBD2 matching 15 bases. Germline loops: CDR1 LNHDA, CDR2 SQIVND (reference sequence). Trimming removed 7 bases from V and 2 bases from J; junction bases left unmatched: 7. The CDR3 covers 17 residues. CDR3 loop: CASTKGLAGGHTDTQYF. In DNA form, the CDR3 reads TGTGCCAGTACCAAAGGACTAGCGGGGGGGCACACAGATACGCAGTATTTT.

V is TRBV2 and J is TRBJ2-3; 7 bases match TRBD2. The DNA end is a closer match to TRBJ2-5, so the J assignment may be wrong. This CDR3 region has 15 residues. The germline gives CDR1 SNHLY, CDR2 FYNNEI. CDR3 DNA: TGTGCCAGCAGGCCGCGGGGCGGGGGTTATGAGACCCAGTACTTC. Its translation: CASRPRGGGYETQYF.

This clonotype occurred many times. The chain carries TRBV12-5 and TRBJ1-1, with D maybe TRBD1 (6 bases). The germline CDR1 and CDR2 sequences are LGHNT and FRNRAP. Trimming pared 7 bases from V and 4 bases from J, leaving 13 bases between. The CDR3 runs to 13 residues. The CDR3 protein is CASALQGGTEAFF. CDR3 sequence (DNA): TGTGCTAGTGCCTTACAGGGAGGCACTGAAGCTTTCTTT.

The rearrangement uses TRBV20-1 and TRBJ2-5; 9 bases are a match to TRBD1. CDR1 and CDR2 (germline): DFQATT, SNEGSKA (reference sequence). CDR3 length equals 14 residues. Losses at the gene ends were 4 bases for V and 5 bases for J; bases not matched to a gene: 8. The CDR3 is CSAKGQGLRETQYF. DNA of the CDR3: TGCAGTGCTAAGGGACAGGGCCTTAGGGAGACCCAGTACTTC.

At least ten counts were recorded for this clonotype. The chain recombines TRBV7-9 with TRBJ2-6; no firm D call. V was shortened by 2 bases and J by 0 bases, with 5 bases between the two germline ends. CDR3 length equals 15 residues. Germline CDR1 reads SEHNR; CDR2 reads FQNEAQ (reference sequence). The CDR3 region has the DNA TGTGCCAGCAGCTTAAGTTACTCTGGGGCCAACGTCCTGACTTTC. Translation: CASSLSYSGANVLTF.